This is a list of T cell receptor beta chains from one sample in a study of shared clonotypes between healthy human individuals. The protocol was immunoSEQ multiplex PCR, while the TCRdb copy is restricted to in-frame clones and leaves out a portion. This table holds 2 million or so clones, over 85% found once. Material for sequencing was naive CD4+ T cells sorted from blood. The receptors here all came from a man aged 18 to 29 in good health. CDR3s include the opening cysteine and the closing phenylalanine or tryptophan. A D gene is named only where the DNA matches it firmly. The size field is filled for only some rows; it gives once, few, many or a size class.

J gene: TRBJ2-5; D gene: NA; CDR3 length: 13; clone size: NA; V gene: TRBV6-6; CDR3 protein: CASSYSRGETQYF; CDR3 DNA: TGTGCCAGCAGTTACTCCCGGGGAGAGACCCAGTACTTC
J gene: TRBJ1-2; D gene: TRBD1; CDR3 length: 12; clone size: NA; V gene: TRBV27; CDR3 protein: CASSLTGHGYTF; CDR3 DNA: TGTGCCAGCAGTCTGACAGGGCATGGCTACACCTTC
J gene: TRBJ2-1; D gene: TRBD2; CDR3 length: 14; clone size: NA; V gene: TRBV18; CDR3 protein: CASSLTSGTNEQFF; CDR3 DNA: TGTGCCAGCTCATTGACTAGCGGGACCAATGAGCAGTTCTTC
J gene: TRBJ2-7; D gene: NA; CDR3 length: 16; clone size: NA; V gene: TRBV5-6; CDR3 protein: CASSPDGGGASRVQYF; CDR3 DNA: TGTGCCAGCAGCCCGGACGGAGGGGGCGCTTCTAGGGTGCAGTACTTC
J gene: TRBJ2-1; D gene: TRBD2; CDR3 length: 15; clone size: NA; V gene: TRBV10-3; CDR3 protein: CAISVVGGAYNEQFF; CDR3 DNA: TGTGCCATCAGTGTAGTCGGGGGGGCCTACAATGAGCAGTTCTTC
J gene: TRBJ2-3; D gene: NA; CDR3 length: 15; clone size: NA; V gene: TRBV14; CDR3 protein: CASSQAQGRTDTQYF; CDR3 DNA: TGTGCCAGCAGCCAAGCTCAGGGTCGCACAGATACGCAGTATTTT
J gene: TRBJ2-3; D gene: TRBD2; CDR3 length: 16; clone size: NA; V gene: TRBV5-6; CDR3 protein: CASSRPETSGTDTQYF; CDR3 DNA: TGTGCCAGCAGCCGGCCTGAGACTAGCGGCACAGATACGCAGTATTTT
J gene: TRBJ2-1; D gene: NA; CDR3 length: 15; clone size: NA; V gene: TRBV11-2; CDR3 protein: CASSDDPNRKDEQFF; CDR3 DNA: TGTGCCAGCAGCGACGATCCAAACAGGAAGGATGAGCAGTTCTTC
J gene: TRBJ1-2; D gene: NA; CDR3 length: 16; clone size: NA; V gene: TRBV7-9; CDR3 protein: CASSPRLSREKQWDTF; CDR3 DNA: TGTGCCAGCAGCCCAAGATTAAGCAGGGAAAAACAGTGGGACACCTTC
J gene: TRBJ2-3; D gene: TRBD2; CDR3 length: 17; clone size: NA; V gene: TRBV27; CDR3 protein: CASSLGSGGPGINTQYF; CDR3 DNA: TGTGCCAGCAGTTTAGGGTCGGGGGGGCCCGGGATCAATACGCAGTATTTT
J gene: TRBJ2-7; D gene: NA; CDR3 length: 15; clone size: NA; V gene: TRBV10-3; CDR3 protein: CAISEGNRSPYEQYF; CDR3 DNA: TGTGCCATCAGTGAAGGGAACCGGAGTCCCTACGAGCAGTACTTC
J gene: TRBJ2-2; D gene: TRBD2; CDR3 length: 17; clone size: NA; V gene: TRBV5-8; CDR3 protein: CARFLREGPGSTGELFF; CDR3 DNA: TGTGCCCGATTCCTGCGGGAGGGCCCTGGAAGCACCGGGGAGCTGTTTTTT
J gene: TRBJ1-2; D gene: TRBD1; CDR3 length: 15; clone size: few; V gene: TRBV19; CDR3 protein: CASSSGTAGGYGYTF; CDR3 DNA: TGTGCCAGTAGTTCGGGGACAGCTGGCGGCTATGGCTACACCTTC
J gene: TRBJ1-5; D gene: TRBD1; CDR3 length: 13; clone size: NA; V gene: TRBV30; CDR3 protein: CAWGDRGRQPQHF; CDR3 DNA: TGTGCCTGGGGTGACAGGGGGAGGCAGCCCCAGCATTTT
J gene: TRBJ2-5; D gene: TRBD2; CDR3 length: 15; clone size: NA; V gene: TRBV5-1; CDR3 protein: CASSFRLAHQETQYF; CDR3 DNA: TGCGCCAGCAGCTTTAGACTAGCGCACCAAGAGACCCAGTACTTC
J gene: TRBJ1-1; D gene: NA; CDR3 length: 15; clone size: NA; V gene: TRBV6-1; CDR3 protein: CASSEESGTWTEAFF; CDR3 DNA: TGTGCCAGCAGTGAAGAATCCGGGACTTGGACTGAAGCTTTCTTT
J gene: TRBJ2-3; D gene: TRBD2; CDR3 length: 16; clone size: NA; V gene: TRBV9; CDR3 protein: CASSVGEGIGTDTQYF; CDR3 DNA: TGTGCCAGCAGCGTAGGGGAGGGCATAGGCACAGATACGCAGTATTTT
J gene: TRBJ1-6; D gene: NA; CDR3 length: 14; clone size: few; V gene: TRBV6-5; CDR3 protein: CASRLGQTDSPLHF; CDR3 DNA: TGTGCCAGCAGACTAGGACAGACCGATTCACCCCTCCACTTT
J gene: TRBJ2-5; D gene: NA; CDR3 length: 14; clone size: once; V gene: TRBV28; CDR3 protein: CASTRGQGRETQYF; CDR3 DNA: TGTGCCAGCACCCGAGGGCAGGGGCGGGAGACCCAGTACTTC
J gene: TRBJ2-1; D gene: NA; CDR3 length: 10; clone size: NA; V gene: TRBV29-1; CDR3 protein: CSVYVSEQFF; CDR3 DNA: TGCAGCGTTTATGTTAGTGAGCAGTTCTTC
J gene: TRBJ2-7; D gene: TRBD2; CDR3 length: 14; clone size: once; V gene: TRBV6-5; CDR3 protein: CASSLRLAPYEQYF; CDR3 DNA: TGTGCCAGCAGTTTACGACTAGCGCCCTACGAGCAGTACTTC
J gene: TRBJ1-4; D gene: NA; CDR3 length: 14; clone size: NA; V gene: TRBV10-3; CDR3 protein: CAISDRFANEKLFF; CDR3 DNA: TGTGCCATCAGTGACAGGTTCGCTAATGAAAAACTGTTTTTT
J gene: TRBJ2-7; D gene: NA; CDR3 length: 14; clone size: NA; V gene: TRBV7-2; CDR3 protein: CASSPMGTLYEQYF; CDR3 DNA: TGTGCCAGCAGCCCAATGGGCACCCTCTACGAGCAGTACTTC
J gene: TRBJ2-2; D gene: NA; CDR3 length: 16; clone size: NA; V gene: TRBV4-1; CDR3 protein: CASSQDLSLAPGELFF; CDR3 DNA: TGCGCCAGCAGCCAAGATCTATCGCTAGCGCCCGGGGAGCTGTTTTTT